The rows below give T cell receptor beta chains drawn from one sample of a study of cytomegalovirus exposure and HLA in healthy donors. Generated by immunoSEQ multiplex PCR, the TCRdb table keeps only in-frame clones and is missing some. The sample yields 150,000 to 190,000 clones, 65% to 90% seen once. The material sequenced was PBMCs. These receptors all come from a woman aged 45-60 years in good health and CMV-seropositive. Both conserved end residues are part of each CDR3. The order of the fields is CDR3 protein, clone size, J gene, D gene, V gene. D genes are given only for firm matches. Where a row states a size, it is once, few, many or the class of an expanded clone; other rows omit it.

CASSEFGRGASTEAFF	.	TRBJ1-1	.	TRBV6-1
CASRPPGGELFF	.	TRBJ2-2	.	TRBV6-6
CASSQPGWEAFF	.	TRBJ1-1	.	TRBV7-2
CASSLYGSRETEAFF	few	TRBJ1-1	.	TRBV5-1
CASSLEVRSEAFF	.	TRBJ1-1	.	TRBV5-1
CASFLPGQGMEEAFF	.	TRBJ1-1	.	TRBV21-1
CASSLSASGGKLSTQYF	once	TRBJ2-3	TRBD2	TRBV27
CASSQDTGPYEQYF	.	TRBJ2-7	.	TRBV4-1
CASTTGRSEQFF	.	TRBJ2-1	.	TRBV7-9
CASSAALADTQYF	.	TRBJ2-3	.	TRBV5-4
CASSRDGGVGDTQYF	.	TRBJ2-3	.	TRBV4-2
CASSYNRALVHIQYF	.	TRBJ2-4	.	TRBV27
CASTPAGAHEQYF	.	TRBJ2-7	.	TRBV5-6
CASSVTGDYGYTF	.	TRBJ1-2	TRBD1	TRBV19
CASSSDRVGQYF	.	TRBJ2-7	TRBD1	TRBV5-1
CASSLVSGEYNEQFF	.	TRBJ2-1	TRBD2	TRBV5-1
CASSLRQGSDEQYF	once	TRBJ2-7	TRBD1	TRBV11-3
CASSFGQGLYEQYF	.	TRBJ2-7	TRBD1	TRBV11-2
CASSLATGLIRGAFF	.	TRBJ1-1	.	TRBV7-9
CASSESWDSNYGYTF	.	TRBJ1-2	.	TRBV2
CATRLPNEKLFF	.	TRBJ1-4	.	TRBV19
CASSKIGQAYEQYF	.	TRBJ2-7	.	TRBV18
CASSPLMNTEAFF	once	TRBJ1-1	.	TRBV5-1
CASSYKTGYPYEQYF	.	TRBJ2-7	TRBD1	TRBV6-5
CATQGQSYEQYF	.	TRBJ2-7	TRBD1	TRBV2
CASSLAVRNEAFF	once	TRBJ1-1	.	TRBV7-9
CAWATGGWGYTF	.	TRBJ1-2	TRBD1	TRBV30
CASSVAGSETQYF	.	TRBJ2-5	.	TRBV25-1
CAWSTGISNQPQHF	few	TRBJ1-5	.	TRBV30
CASSLAGLGNKQYF	.	TRBJ2-7	TRBD2	TRBV11-2
CASSLGDRGYNEQFF	.	TRBJ2-1	TRBD1	TRBV7-9
CAWSPLPGQGFYEQYF	.	TRBJ2-7	TRBD1	TRBV30
CASSSLGAVATEAFF	.	TRBJ1-1	.	TRBV5-4
CASSPPSGGYNEQFF	.	TRBJ2-1	TRBD2	TRBV27